The present TCR beta chain was sequenced within a study of cytomegalovirus exposure and HLA in healthy donors. Comments on this clone: The junction does not match germline at one end; this may be a read error. The sample contains more than one DNA sequence encoding this CDR3.

It was with 60 Vbeta and 13 Jbeta primers that the PCR ran. Assay used: immunoSEQ multiplex PCR; TCRdb lists only in-frame clones, some missing. The sample includes around 130,000 clones, roughly three quarters of them seen just once. The clonotype originates from a woman aged 18-30 years in good health and CMV-seronegative. Sequenced material: PBMCs.

CDR3 nucleotide sequence: TGTGCCTGGAGCCCATTTCAAGAGACTCAGTACTTC. Protein: CAWSPFQETQYF. The genes are TRBV30 and TRBJ2-5; D gene ambiguous. The germline V gene encodes CDR1 GTSNPN and CDR2 SVGIG (reference sequence). The CDR3 runs to 12 residues.